Listed below are T cell receptor beta chains from one sample, sequenced in a study of CD4 and CD8 cells across lung adenocarcinoma regions. TCRdb analysed the PCR reads with MiXCR anew, one entry per CDR3 protein. Among some 8,000 distinct CDR3 sequences listed, around 50% were seen once. Sequences were obtained from CD8+ T cells from the center of a lung tumor. The receptors shown here come from a female donor with lung adenocarcinoma. The CD4 and CD8 labels of this study may be unreliable. Each CDR3 is given with its conserved first and last residue.

CASRSAPFGGIEGTDTQYF	TRBV6-1	NA
CASSPTGQGIHRNTIYF	TRBV7-9	TRBJ1-3
CASSLGQSSYNEQFF	TRBV28	TRBJ2-1
CASSPNTGGVKNTQYF	TRBV7-3	TRBJ2-4
CASSSQGNYEQYF	TRBV12-3/TRBV12-4	NA
CASSLRQGQISYEQYF	TRBV27	NA
CASSGGGVCVTDTQFF	TRBV27	TRBJ2-1
CASSGSGGPSTDTQYF	TRBV6-1	TRBJ2-3
CASSRGPGEDTQFF	TRBV12-3/TRBV12-4	TRBJ2-6
CASSPRSGRNEKLFF	TRBV27	TRBJ1-4
CASGLGGGPKDTQYF	TRBV5-8	NA
CGRSSGLAAKNTQYF	TRBV11-3	TRBJ2-4
CASSFGTSTDTQYF	TRBV7-2	TRBJ2-3
CASSFTSGSKDTQYF	TRBV7-9	TRBJ2-3
CASSGPGPRGTKYF	TRBV6-1	TRBJ2-5
CARGRLAKNTQYF	TRBV7-2	TRBJ2-4